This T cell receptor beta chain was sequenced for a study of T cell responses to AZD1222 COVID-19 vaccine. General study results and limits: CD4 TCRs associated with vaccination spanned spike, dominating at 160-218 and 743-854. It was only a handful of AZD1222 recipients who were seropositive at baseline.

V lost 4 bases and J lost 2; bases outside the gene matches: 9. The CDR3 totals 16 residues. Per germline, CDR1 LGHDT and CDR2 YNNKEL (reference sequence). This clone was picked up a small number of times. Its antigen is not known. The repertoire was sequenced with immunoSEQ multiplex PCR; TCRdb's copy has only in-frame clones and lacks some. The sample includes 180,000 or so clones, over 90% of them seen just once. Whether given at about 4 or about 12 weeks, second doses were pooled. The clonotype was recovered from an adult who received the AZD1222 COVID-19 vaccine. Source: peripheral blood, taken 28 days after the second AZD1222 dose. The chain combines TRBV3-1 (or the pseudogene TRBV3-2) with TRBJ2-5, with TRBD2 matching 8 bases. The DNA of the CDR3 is TGTGCCAGCAGCCGGTGGGGCGGGGGGCCTCAAGAGACCCAGTACTTC. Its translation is CASSRWGGGPQETQYF.